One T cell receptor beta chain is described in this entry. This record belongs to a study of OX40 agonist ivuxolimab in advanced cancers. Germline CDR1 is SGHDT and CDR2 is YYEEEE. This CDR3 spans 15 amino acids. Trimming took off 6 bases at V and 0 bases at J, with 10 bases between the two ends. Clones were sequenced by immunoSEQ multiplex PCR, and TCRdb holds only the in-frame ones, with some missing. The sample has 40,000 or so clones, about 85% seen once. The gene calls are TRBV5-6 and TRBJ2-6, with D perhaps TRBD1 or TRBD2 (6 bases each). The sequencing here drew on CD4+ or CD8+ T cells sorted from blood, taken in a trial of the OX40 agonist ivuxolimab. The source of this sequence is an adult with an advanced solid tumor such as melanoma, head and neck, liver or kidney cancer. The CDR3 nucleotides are TGTGCCAGCACTAGGGGGGTCTCTGGGGCCAACGTCCTGACTTTC. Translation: CASTRGVSGANVLTF.